The 23 T cell receptor beta chains given below trace back to one sample, sequenced in a study of T-cell memory formation after mild COVID-19. Each CDR3 protein gets one entry after TCRdb re-called the 5' RACE reads with MiXCR. In the table there are 190,000 or so distinct CDR3 sequences, 20% to 25% of which are singletons. The sequencing sample was made of PBMCs or a T cell subset sorted from them (not recorded which). All receptors derive from an adult woman who had mild COVID-19 (a few samples of this study predate the infection). Cell type and time point are not known.

This clonotype was detected many times. The rearrangement links TRBV7-9 to TRBJ2-1; tentative D call: TRBD1 (6 bases). Trimming pared 5 bases from V and 8 bases from J, leaving 13 bases between. This CDR3 comprises 13 residues. Germline V gene lookup returns CDR1 SEHNR and CDR2 FQNEAQ (reference sequence). The CDR3 loop reads CASSLGTLDEQFF. DNA for the CDR3: TGTGCCAGCAGCCTGGGGACACTAGATGAGCAGTTCTTC.

A few counts support this clonotype. The chain employs TRBV6-6 and TRBJ2-7, with D maybe TRBD2 (7 bases). Germline CDR1 MNHNY, CDR2 SVGAGI (reference sequence). V was clipped by 5 bases and J by 7 bases, with 15 bases between them. CDR3 length: 13 amino acids. CDR3 sequence: CASSPGGLGEQYF. The CDR3 region has the DNA TGTGCCAGCAGTCCGGGGGGCCTAGGGGAGCAGTACTTC.

In its sample, this clonotype was seen a few times. This chain links TRBV5-1 with TRBJ2-3; 8 bases match TRBD2. Germline CDR1 and CDR2: SGHRS and YFSETQ. V was pared by 5 bases and J by 3 bases, with 11 bases of the junction left unmatched. The CDR3 runs 16 residues. The CDR3 protein is CASRAGLAAMTDTQYF. As DNA, the CDR3 is TGCGCCAGCAGAGCTGGACTAGCAGCTATGACAGATACGCAGTATTTT.

Notes on this clonotype: A read error may account for a junction end that differs from germline. This chain connects TRBV15 to TRBJ2-7, with a weak D call TRBD2 (6 bases). CDR1 and CDR2 from the germline V gene are LNHNV and YYDKDF (reference sequence). The CDR3 sequence is 14 residues long. CDR3 in amino acids: CANSRDEEGYEQYF. DNA of the CDR3: TGTGCCAACAGCAGAGATGAGGAGGGCTACGAGCAGTACTTC. Together with reference TRBV15 and TRBJ2-7, the CDR3 gives the full variable domain: DAMVIQNPRYQVTQFGKPVTLSCSQTLNHNVMYWYQQKSSQAPKLLFHYYDKDFNNEADTPDNFQSRRPNTSFCFLDIRSPGLGDTAMYLCANSRDEEGYEQYFGPGTRLTVT.

The V call is TRBV4-1, the J call TRBJ2-7, with 10 bases identical to TRBD2. Germline V gene sequence: CDR1 MGHRA, CDR2 YSYEKL. Unmatched junction bases numbered 4, after V lost 1 base and J lost 4 bases. The length of the CDR3 is 15 residues. CDR3 sequence: CASSQVAGGRYEQYF. CDR3 sequence (DNA): TGCGCCAGCAGCCAAGTAGCGGGAGGAAGGTACGAGCAGTACTTC.

This clonotype was seen a few times. The chain recombines TRBV9 with TRBJ2-3; 11 bases agree with TRBD2. Germline assignment: CDR1 SGDLS and CDR2 YYNGEE. V was pared by 0 bases and J by 5 bases, with 8 bases of the junction left unmatched. The CDR3 is made up of 17 amino acids. CDR3 residues: CASSVEASGRSEDTQYF. In DNA, the CDR3 is TGTGCCAGCAGCGTAGAAGCTAGCGGGAGGAGTGAAGATACGCAGTATTTT. Variable domain in full (rest from reference TRBV9 and TRBJ2-3): DSGVTQTPKHLITATGQRVTLRCSPRSGDLSVYWYQQSLDQGLQFLIQYYNGEERAKGNILERFSAQQFPDLHSELNLSSLELGDSALYFCASSVEASGRSEDTQYFGPGTRLTVL.

The chain joins TRBV7-3 to TRBJ2-6; TRBD1 might be the D (6 bases). Germline-derived CDR1 and CDR2 are SGHTA and FQGTGA. V was cut by 5 bases and J by 0 bases, with 11 bases left in between. This CDR3 spans 16 amino acids. In DNA form, the CDR3 reads TGTGCCAGCAGCAGGATCAGGGGCTCTGGGGCCAACGTCCTGACTTTC. Translated, it gives CASSRIRGSGANVLTF.

This clonotype was recorded a few times. The genes are TRBV9 and TRBJ2-7; no clear D gene. The CDR3 has 14 amino acids. Germline V gene data show CDR1 as SGDLS and CDR2 as YYNGEE. Trimming took off 0 bases at V and 2 bases at J, with 9 bases between the two ends. CDR3 sequence reads: CASSVVPNPYEQYF. For the CDR3, the DNA is TGTGCCAGCAGCGTAGTTCCGAACCCCTACGAGCAGTACTTC.

V is TRBV29-1 and J is TRBJ2-1; 10 positions agree with TRBD1. The CDR3 consists of 11 residues. J was trimmed by 12 bases and V by 2 bases; bases with no gene match: 1. CDR1 is SQVTM and CDR2 is ANQGSEA in the germline V gene. The CDR3 sequence: CSVERDRGQFF. CDR3 nucleotides: TGCAGCGTTGAAAGGGACAGGGGGCAGTTCTTC.

The chain combines TRBV20-1 with TRBJ1-5; a weak D match, TRBD1 (6 bases). V gave up 5 bases and J gave up 3 bases, with 14 bases separating them. CDR1 is DFQATT, CDR2 SNEGSKA, per germline (reference sequence). The CDR3 contains 14 residues. CDR3 loop: CSAPGASINQPQHF. CDR3 nucleotide sequence: TGCAGTGCTCCAGGGGCCTCGATCAATCAGCCCCAGCATTTT.

V and J are TRBV29-1 and TRBJ1-1; perhaps TRBD1 as D (5 bases). The CDR3 sequence is 13 residues long. From germline, CDR1 is SQVTM and CDR2 ANQGSEA. The germline V and J ends were trimmed by 4 bases and 4 bases, with 13 bases remaining between them. CDR3 bases: TGCAGCGTTGGGGAGGGACCTGGCACTGAAGCTTTCTTT. This sequence encodes CSVGEGPGTEAFF.

The J gene is TRBJ2-5, the V gene TRBV7-9, with 11 bases fitting TRBD2. The V gene's germline CDR1 is SEHNR and CDR2 FQNEAQ (reference sequence). This CDR3 spans 18 amino acids. V lost 4 bases to trimming and J lost 5 bases; unmatched junction nucleotides: 15. This CDR3 reads CASSSPPGGLAGIETQYF. CDR3 coding DNA: TGTGCCAGCAGCTCACCGCCCGGCGGACTAGCGGGTATTGAGACCCAGTACTTC.

This clonotype was picked up a small number of times. The V call is TRBV5-5, the J call TRBJ2-7, with 12 bases aligning to TRBD1. In germline, CDR1 is SGHKS, CDR2 YYEKEE (reference sequence). The junction had 3 bases not matched to a gene; V was cut back by 5 bases and J by 6 bases. This CDR3 is 13 amino acids long. DNA for the CDR3: TGTGCCAGCAGATCGGGACAGGGGGCCGAGCAGTACTTC. Protein: CASRSGQGAEQYF.

The chain links TRBV7-8 to TRBJ1-2; 7 bases line up with TRBD1. CDR1 is SGHVS and CDR2 is FQNEAQ in the germline V gene. V was pared by 7 bases and J by 4 bases, with 3 bases of the junction left unmatched. The CDR3 loop spans 12 amino acids. The CDR3 spells CASMDRLYGYTF. In DNA form, the CDR3 reads TGTGCCAGCATGGACAGGCTCTATGGCTACACCTTC.

This clonotype was found many times. The CDR3 reads CASSYGQNYEQYF. The DNA of the CDR3 is TGTGCCAGCAGTTATGGGCAGAACTACGAGCAGTACTTC. This chain links TRBV6-2 or TRBV6-3 with TRBJ2-7; no definite D call. The V gene lost 3 bases and the J gene lost 3 bases, with 9 bases spanning the gap. The CDR3 has 13 residues. Looked up from germline, CDR1 is MNHEY and CDR2 is SVGEGT.

This chain uses TRBV4-1 with TRBJ1-2, with 8 bases lining up with TRBD1. V was pared by 7 bases and J by 6 bases, with 13 bases of the junction left unmatched. CDR3 length equals 15 residues. Germline CDR1 MGHRA, CDR2 YSYEKL. DNA of the CDR3: TGCGCCAGCACACCTGCCGGGACAGGTTTCAATGGCTACACCTTC. This codes for CASTPAGTGFNGYTF.

This clonotype was counted once. The rearrangement joins TRBV3-1 to TRBJ1-2; D is unclear. The CDR3 has 16 amino acids. CDR1 LGHDT and CDR2 YNNKEL come from the germline V gene (reference sequence). With 4 bases removed from V and 0 bases from J, the gap between germline ends came to 15 bases. The CDR3 region is CASSLTGSPANYGYTF. CDR3 sequence (DNA): TGTGCCAGCAGCCTTACGGGCAGCCCTGCTAACTATGGCTACACCTTC.

This clonotype showed up just a few times. The chain carries TRBV11-2 and TRBJ2-3; 11 positions agree with TRBD2. V shed 5 bases, J shed 6 bases, and the junction held 13 bases outside the gene matches. The CDR3 is made up of 17 amino acids. Germline CDR1 is SGHAT and CDR2 is FQNNGV. CDR3 sequence reads: CASSPYPQTSGEDTQYF. DNA for the CDR3: TGTGCCAGCAGCCCATACCCCCAGACTAGCGGGGAGGATACGCAGTATTTT.

The CDR3 sequence: CASSLYGTEAFF. The CDR3 region has the DNA TGTGCCAGCAGCCTGTACGGAACTGAAGCTTTCTTT. The chain carries TRBV12-3 or TRBV12-4 and TRBJ1-1, with unresolved D. CDR3 length: 12 residues. Trimming stripped 6 bases from V and 5 bases from J, with 10 bases between.

In its sample, this clonotype was seen a few times. The chain carries TRBV12-3 or TRBV12-4 and TRBJ2-1; D perhaps matches TRBD1 (5 bases). Trimming took 7 bases from V and 7 from J, leaving 11 bases between them. This CDR3 is 12 amino acids long. CDR3 in amino acids: CASTQNRNEQFF. In DNA form, the CDR3 reads TGTGCCAGCACCCAGAACAGGAATGAGCAGTTCTTC.

This clonotype was detected many times. The chain has TRBV7-9 and TRBJ1-2, with D perhaps matching TRBD1 (5 bases). Trimming cost V 1 base and J 4 bases, with 7 bases left between them. CDR1 is SEHNR, CDR2 FQNEAQ, per germline (reference sequence). The CDR3 spans 13 residues. CDR3 residues: CASSLGGTYGYTF. CDR3 DNA: TGTGCCAGCAGCTTAGGGGGCACCTATGGCTACACCTTC.

The chain uses TRBV7-9 and TRBJ2-5; D not resolved. Germline lookup yields CDR1 SEHNR and CDR2 FQNEAQ (reference sequence). The CDR3 has 15 residues. The germline V and J ends were trimmed by 1 base and 3 bases, with 12 bases remaining between them. The CDR3 nucleotides are TGTGCCAGCAGCTTAGAAGAGGACCCAAAAGAGACCCAGTACTTC. This gives the protein CASSLEEDPKETQYF.

This chain links TRBV21-1 with TRBJ1-1; the D call TRBD1 from the table was never checked on the DNA. TRBV21-1 is a pseudogene. CDR3 length: 14 residues. CDR3 sequence: CASSMTGVRTEAFF. The CDR3 nucleotides read TGTGCCAGCAGCATGACAGGGGTTAGGACTGAAGCTTTCTTT.